Included here is one T cell receptor (beta chain) sequence, with context. Antigen: not known. CDR1 is MNHEY and CDR2 is SMNVEV in the germline V gene (reference sequence). V gave up 3 bases and J gave up 4 bases, with 9 bases separating them. The length of the CDR3 is 14 residues. Clones were sequenced by immunoSEQ multiplex PCR, and TCRdb holds only the in-frame ones, with some missing. The sample comprises roughly 160,000 clones, 85% to 95% of which are singletons, and around 0.96% rests with the top ten. This sample was taken from a study of T cell responses to AZD1222 COVID-19 vaccine. Overall study findings and caveats: The sample set comprised mostly white British donors with more females, and clonal diversity was possibly underestimated.

The receptor comes from an adult in good health. The rearrangement joins TRBV27 to TRBJ1-4; perhaps TRBD1 as D (5 bases). Source: peripheral blood, taken on day 0 of AZD1222 vaccination. The CDR3 reads CASSLAGSNEKLFF. CDR3 DNA sequence: TGTGCCAGCAGTTTGGCAGGGAGTAATGAAAAACTGTTTTTT.